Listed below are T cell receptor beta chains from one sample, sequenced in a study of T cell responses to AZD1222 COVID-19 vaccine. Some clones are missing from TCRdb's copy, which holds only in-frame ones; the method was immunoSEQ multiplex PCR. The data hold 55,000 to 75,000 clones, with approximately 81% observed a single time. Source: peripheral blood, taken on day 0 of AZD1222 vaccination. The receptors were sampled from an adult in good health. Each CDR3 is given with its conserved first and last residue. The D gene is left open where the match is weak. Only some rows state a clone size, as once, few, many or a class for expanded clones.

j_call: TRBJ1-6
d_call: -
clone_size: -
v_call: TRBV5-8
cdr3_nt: TGTGCCAGGGACCACTCCATTAATCCACCCCTCCACTTT
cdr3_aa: CARDHSINPPLHF

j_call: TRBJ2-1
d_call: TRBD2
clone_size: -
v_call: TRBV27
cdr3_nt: TGTGCCAGCAGTTTATTGAGACTAGCGGACAATGAGCAGTTCTTC
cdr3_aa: CASSLLRLADNEQFF

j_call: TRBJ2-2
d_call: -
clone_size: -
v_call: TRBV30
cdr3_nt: TGTGCCTGGAGCCTTGCGTGGGGATCAAACACCGGGGAGCTGTTTTTT
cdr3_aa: CAWSLAWGSNTGELFF

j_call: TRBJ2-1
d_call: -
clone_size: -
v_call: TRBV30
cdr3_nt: TGTGCTTACAGACTATTTTACAATGAGCAGTTCTTC
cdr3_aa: CAYRLFYNEQFF

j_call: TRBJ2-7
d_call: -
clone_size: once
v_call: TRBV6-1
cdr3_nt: TGTGCCAGCAGTGAGGCGGCAGCCTACGAGCAGTACTTC
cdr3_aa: CASSEAAAYEQYF

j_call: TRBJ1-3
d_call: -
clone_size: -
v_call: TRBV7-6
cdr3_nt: TGTGCCAGCAGCCTAGACAGGCGGTCTGGAAACACCATATATTTT
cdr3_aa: CASSLDRRSGNTIYF

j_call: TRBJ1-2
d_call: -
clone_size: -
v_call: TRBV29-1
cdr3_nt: TGCAGCGTTGAAACCGGCCTGGCGTATGGCTACACCTTC
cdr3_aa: CSVETGLAYGYTF

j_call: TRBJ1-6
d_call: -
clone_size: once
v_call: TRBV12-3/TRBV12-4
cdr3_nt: TGTGCCAGCCGACGGGGAGAAGCACCCCTCCACTTT
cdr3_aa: CASRRGEAPLHF

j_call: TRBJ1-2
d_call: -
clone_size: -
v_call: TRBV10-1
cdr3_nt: TGCGCCAGTTCACCCGCGGGAGGCGACTATGGCTACACCTTC
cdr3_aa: CASSPAGGDYGYTF

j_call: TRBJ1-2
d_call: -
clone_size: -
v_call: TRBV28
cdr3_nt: TGTGCCATTCTACTCGCTAACTATGGCTACACCTTC
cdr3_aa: CAILLANYGYTF

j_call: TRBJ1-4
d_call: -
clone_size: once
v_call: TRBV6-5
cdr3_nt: TGTGCCAGCAGTTACGGACAGTTAAATGAAAAACTGTTTTTT
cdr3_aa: CASSYGQLNEKLFF

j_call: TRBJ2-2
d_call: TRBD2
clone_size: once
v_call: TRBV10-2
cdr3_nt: TGCGCCAGCAGTGCTAGCGGGGGGCCAAGGGTCGGGGAGCTGTTTTTT
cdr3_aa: CASSASGGPRVGELFF

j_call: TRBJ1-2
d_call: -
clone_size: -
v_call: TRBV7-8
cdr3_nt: TGTGCCAGCAGCTTAGCGACGGCAGGGAACTATGGCTACACCTTC
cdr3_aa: CASSLATAGNYGYTF

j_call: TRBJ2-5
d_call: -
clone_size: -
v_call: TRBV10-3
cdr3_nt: TGTGCCATAGGTCGGGAGATAGGGGAGACCCAGTACTTC
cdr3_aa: CAIGREIGETQYF

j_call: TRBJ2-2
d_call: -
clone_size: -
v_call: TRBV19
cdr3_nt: TGTGCCAGTAGTATAGGTCCCGGGGAGCTGTTTTTT
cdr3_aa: CASSIGPGELFF

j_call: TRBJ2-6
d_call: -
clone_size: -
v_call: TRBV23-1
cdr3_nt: TGCGCCAGCTGCCCTGGGGCCAACGTCCTGACTTTC
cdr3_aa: CASCPGANVLTF

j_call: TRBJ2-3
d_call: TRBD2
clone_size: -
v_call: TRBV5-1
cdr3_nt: TGCGCCAGCAGCGAGGGACTAGCAGCCGGCACAGATACGCAGTATTTT
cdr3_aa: CASSEGLAAGTDTQYF

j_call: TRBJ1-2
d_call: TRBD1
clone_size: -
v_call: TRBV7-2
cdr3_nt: TGTGCCAGCAGCGACAGAGGACAGGGTGGAAGGCCAGGGTATGGCTACACCTTC
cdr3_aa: CASSDRGQGGRPGYGYTF

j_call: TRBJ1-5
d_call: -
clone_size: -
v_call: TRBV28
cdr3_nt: TGTGCCAGCAGTCGGGAGAATCAGCCCCAGCATTTT
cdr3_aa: CASSRENQPQHF

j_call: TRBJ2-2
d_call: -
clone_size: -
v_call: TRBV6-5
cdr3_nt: TGTGCCAGCAGCACAAGGAACACCGGGGAGCTGTTTTTT
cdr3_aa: CASSTRNTGELFF

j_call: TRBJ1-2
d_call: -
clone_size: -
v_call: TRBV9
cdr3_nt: TGTGCCAGTTCTCGGGGGGATGGCTACACCTTC
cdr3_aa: CASSRGDGYTF

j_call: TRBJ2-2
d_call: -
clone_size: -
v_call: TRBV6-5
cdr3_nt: TGTGCCAGCAGTTACCGGCTAGCATCGACCGGGGAGCTGTTTTTT
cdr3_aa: CASSYRLASTGELFF

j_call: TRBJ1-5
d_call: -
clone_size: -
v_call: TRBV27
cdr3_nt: TGTGCCAGCAGTTTATGGACAGATGGACAGCCCCAGCATTTT
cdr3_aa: CASSLWTDGQPQHF

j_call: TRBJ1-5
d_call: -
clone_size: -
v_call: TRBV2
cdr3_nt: TGTGCCAGCAGTGAAAGTCCAGTAGGGCAGCCCCAGCATTTT
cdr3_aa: CASSESPVGQPQHF

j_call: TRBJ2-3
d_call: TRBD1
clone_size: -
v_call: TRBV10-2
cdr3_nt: TGCGCCAGCGGACAGGGGACAGATACGCAGTATTTT
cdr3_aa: CASGQGTDTQYF

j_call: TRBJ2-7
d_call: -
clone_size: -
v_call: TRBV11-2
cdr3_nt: TGTGCCAGCAGCTTATCCCCCAGGGGACACTCCTACGAGCAGTACTTC
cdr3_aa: CASSLSPRGHSYEQYF

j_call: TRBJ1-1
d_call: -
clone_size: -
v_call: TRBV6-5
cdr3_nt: TGTGCCAGCTACTCTTGGAGAGGGAATTTGGGTGAAGCTTTCTTT
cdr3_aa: CASYSWRGNLGEAFF

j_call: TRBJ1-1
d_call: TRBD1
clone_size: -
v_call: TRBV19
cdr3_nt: TGTGCCAGTAGTACCCCCGGGAGACAGGGAAAAGCTTTCTTT
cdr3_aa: CASSTPGRQGKAFF

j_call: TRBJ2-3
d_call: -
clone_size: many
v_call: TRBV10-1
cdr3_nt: TGCGCCAGTGGCGGGGTCGCCACAGATACGCAGTATTTT
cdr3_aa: CASGGVATDTQYF

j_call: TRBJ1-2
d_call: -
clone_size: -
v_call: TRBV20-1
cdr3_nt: TGCAGTGCTAGAGCAGGGAAAAGCTACACCTTC
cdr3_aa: CSARAGKSYTF

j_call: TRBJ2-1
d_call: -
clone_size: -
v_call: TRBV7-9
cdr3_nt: TGTGCCAGCAGCTTAGATCGGGGCCGAAACAATGAGCAGTTCTTC
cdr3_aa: CASSLDRGRNNEQFF

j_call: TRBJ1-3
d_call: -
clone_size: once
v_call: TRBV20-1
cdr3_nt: TGCAGTCGTTGTGGAAACACCATATATTTT
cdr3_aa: CSRCGNTIYF

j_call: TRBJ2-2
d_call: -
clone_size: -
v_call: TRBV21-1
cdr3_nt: TGTGCCAGCACCACGGACAGGGCCACCGGGGAGCTGTTTTTT
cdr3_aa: CASTTDRATGELFF

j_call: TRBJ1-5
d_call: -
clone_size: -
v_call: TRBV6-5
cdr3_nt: TGTGCCAGCAGTTCGGCTCCAAATCAGCCCCAGCATTTT
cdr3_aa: CASSSAPNQPQHF

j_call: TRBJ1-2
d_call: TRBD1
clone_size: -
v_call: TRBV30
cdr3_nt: TGTGCCACAACCCCCTCCGGGACAGGAGGCTACACCTTC
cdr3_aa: CATTPSGTGGYTF

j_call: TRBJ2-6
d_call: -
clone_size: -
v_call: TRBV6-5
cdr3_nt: TGTGCCAGCAGGTCGGTATCTACTGGGGCCAACGTCCTGACTTTC
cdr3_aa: CASRSVSTGANVLTF

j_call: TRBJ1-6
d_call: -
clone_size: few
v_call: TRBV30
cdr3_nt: TGTGCCTGGAGAGACTGGCGGACACCCCTCCACTTT
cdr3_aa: CAWRDWRTPLHF

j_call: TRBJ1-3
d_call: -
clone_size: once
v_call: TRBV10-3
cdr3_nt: TGTGCCATCAGTGAGTCCCAGGGGGGAAACACCATATATTTT
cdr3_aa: CAISESQGGNTIYF

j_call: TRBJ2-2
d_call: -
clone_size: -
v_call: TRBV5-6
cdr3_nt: TGTGCCAGCAGCCGGGACAACACCGGGGAGCTGTTTTTT
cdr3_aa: CASSRDNTGELFF

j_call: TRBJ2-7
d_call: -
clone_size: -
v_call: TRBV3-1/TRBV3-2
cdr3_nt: TGTGCCAGCAGCCACGTTAGAGGGGACCCCTACGAGCAGTACTTC
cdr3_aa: CASSHVRGDPYEQYF

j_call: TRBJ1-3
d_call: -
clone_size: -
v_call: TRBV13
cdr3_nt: TGTGCCAGCAGCTTTGTCGGTGGAAACACCATATATTTT
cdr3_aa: CASSFVGGNTIYF

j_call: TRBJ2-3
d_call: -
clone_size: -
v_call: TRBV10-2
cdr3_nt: TGCGCCAGCAGTGTGTCGCTGGATACGCAGTATTTT
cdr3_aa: CASSVSLDTQYF

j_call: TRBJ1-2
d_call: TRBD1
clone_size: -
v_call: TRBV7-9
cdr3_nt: TGTGCCAGCAGCTACGAGACAGGGGGTGGTGGCTACACCTTC
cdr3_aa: CASSYETGGGGYTF

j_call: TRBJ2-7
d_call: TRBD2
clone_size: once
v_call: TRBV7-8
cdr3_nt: TGTGCCAGCAGCTTGCTAGCGGGAGACTACGAGCAGTACTTC
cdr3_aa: CASSLLAGDYEQYF

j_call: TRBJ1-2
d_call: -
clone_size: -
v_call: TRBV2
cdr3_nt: TGTGCCAGCAGTGTTACTCCCTCTAACTATGGCTACACCTTC
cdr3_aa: CASSVTPSNYGYTF

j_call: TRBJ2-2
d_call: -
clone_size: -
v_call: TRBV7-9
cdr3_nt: TGTGCCAGCATTGAAGCGGCGAACACCGGGGAGCTGTTTTTT
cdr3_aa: CASIEAANTGELFF

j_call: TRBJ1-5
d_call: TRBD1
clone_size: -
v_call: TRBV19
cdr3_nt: TGTGCCAGTAATGGACAGGCCCTCAGGGGTGACCAGCATTTT
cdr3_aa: CASNGQALRGDQHF

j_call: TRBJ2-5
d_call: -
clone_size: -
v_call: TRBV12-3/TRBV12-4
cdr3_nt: TGTGCCAGCAGCCGATGGAGGGAGACCCAGTACTTC
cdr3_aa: CASSRWRETQYF

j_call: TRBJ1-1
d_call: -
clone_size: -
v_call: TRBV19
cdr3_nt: TGTGCCAGTAGTCCTCAGGGTAACACTGAAGCTTTCTTT
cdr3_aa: CASSPQGNTEAFF

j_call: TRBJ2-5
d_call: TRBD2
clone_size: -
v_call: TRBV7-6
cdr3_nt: TGTGCCAGCAGCACGGTAGCGGGGGGGCCGAGGACCCAGTACTTC
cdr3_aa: CASSTVAGGPRTQYF

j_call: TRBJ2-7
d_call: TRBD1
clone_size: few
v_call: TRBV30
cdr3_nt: TGTGCCTGGAGTTCGCGGACAGGTACCTACGAGCAGTACTTC
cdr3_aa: CAWSSRTGTYEQYF

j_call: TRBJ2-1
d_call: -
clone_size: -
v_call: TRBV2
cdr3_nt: TGTGCCAGCAGTGAGCCCCCGCTAGCGGAGCAGTTCTTC
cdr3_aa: CASSEPPLAEQFF

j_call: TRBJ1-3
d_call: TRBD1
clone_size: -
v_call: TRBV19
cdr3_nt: TGTGCCAGTAGGAATGGACAGGCTATTGGAAACACCATATATTTT
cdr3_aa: CASRNGQAIGNTIYF

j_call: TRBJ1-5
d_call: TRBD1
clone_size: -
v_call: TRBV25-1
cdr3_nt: TGTGCCAGCAGCGCCGGCCGGGACAGGGCTTGGCAGCCCCAGCATTTT
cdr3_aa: CASSAGRDRAWQPQHF

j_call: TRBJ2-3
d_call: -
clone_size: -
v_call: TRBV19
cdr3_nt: TGTGCCAGTAGTGGGACACTACCTGCAGATACGCAGTATTTT
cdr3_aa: CASSGTLPADTQYF